This entry lists 6 T cell receptor beta chains sequenced from one sample in a study of cytomegalovirus exposure and HLA in healthy donors. The PCR ran on 60 Vbeta and 13 Jbeta primers. Measured with immunoSEQ multiplex PCR; TCRdb has only the in-frame clones, and not every one. The table has roughly 200,000 clones, around three quarters seen once. Sequenced input: PBMCs. These receptors were taken from a man under 40 in good health and CMV-seronegative.

This chain connects TRBV29-1 to TRBJ1-2; maybe TRBD1 (6 bases). Trimming pared 7 bases from V and 8 bases from J, leaving 17 bases between. The CDR3 extends over 12 amino acids. Germline V gene sequence: CDR1 SQVTM, CDR2 ANQGSEA. The CDR3 region is CSADGARGGYTF. The CDR3 DNA sequence: TGCAGCGCCGACGGGGCCAGGGGCGGCTACACCTTC.

The chain carries TRBV6-6 and TRBJ2-7, with 10 bases matching TRBD1. This CDR3 spans 15 amino acids. After removal of 2 bases from V and 2 bases from J, the junction contained 3 bases not matched to a gene. Per the germline V gene, CDR1 is MNHNY and CDR2 is SVGAGI (reference sequence). CDR3 DNA sequence: TGTGCCAGCAGTTACGGGACAGGGGAACCCTACGAGCAGTACTTC. It is translated as CASSYGTGEPYEQYF.

This clone is a singleton in its sample. V gene TRBV19 combines with J gene TRBJ2-1; 7 bases are a match to TRBD1. The CDR3 covers 14 residues. CDR1 is LNHDA and CDR2 is SQIVND in the germline V gene (reference sequence). V trimming: 5 bases; J trimming: 7 bases; junction bases outside the gene matches: 8. CDR3 residues: CASSWDSPLNEQFF. CDR3 DNA sequence: TGTGCCAGTAGTTGGGACAGTCCCCTGAATGAGCAGTTCTTC.

The chain has TRBV5-1 and TRBJ2-7; D ambiguous. V gave up 0 bases and J gave up 0 bases, with 10 bases separating them. Germline CDR1 and CDR2: SGHRS and YFSETQ. The CDR3 length is 15 residues. DNA for the CDR3: TGCGCCAGCAGCTTGGAGGCACAGAGCTCCTACGAGCAGTACTTC. Translating it yields CASSLEAQSSYEQYF.

In the case of this clone: A read error may account for a junction end that differs from germline. The rearrangement uses TRBV6-1 and TRBJ2-7, with no clear D. This CDR3 region has 19 residues. Germline assignment: CDR1 MNHNS and CDR2 SASEGT. CDR3 loop: CAGSEALLLIGGSNYEQYF. CDR3 nucleotide sequence: TGTGCCGGCAGTGAAGCGCTACTATTAATTGGTGGTTCAAACTACGAGCAGTACTTC.

This clone was counted only a few times. The chain employs TRBV28 and TRBJ1-2, with TRBD1 as a possible D gene (5 bases). CDR1 and CDR2 from the germline V gene are MDHEN and SYDVKM. V was trimmed by 8 bases and J by 2 bases, leaving 15 bases between them. This CDR3 is 14 amino acids long. In DNA form, the CDR3 reads TGTGCCAGCGTCAGGGCAGGGATGAACTATGGCTACACCTTC. This encodes CASVRAGMNYGYTF.